This T cell receptor (beta chain) originates from a study of shared clonotypes between healthy human individuals. Authors' methods: Filtering of immunoSEQ junctional sequences could not match full-length read filtering. Profiling relied on immunoSEQ multiplex PCR, and the TCRdb table lists in-frame clones only, not all of them. V and J calls and clone size follow that table, whereas D and trimming were derived from the DNA. Of hundreds of thousands of clones listed, roughly nine tenths are singletons. Whole-study findings and limits: With few donors, the genetic and exposure-history diversity represented was limited.

Naive CD8 cells comprised CD45RO-negative, CCR7-positively selected cells, excluding terminally differentiated effector memory CD45RA+ cells. As concerns this clone: Its antigen is not identified.

The CDR3 contains 13 residues. Germline-derived CDR1 and CDR2 are SQVTM and ANQGSEA. Trimming took off 3 bases at V and 8 bases at J, with 16 bases between the two ends. The sequenced sample consisted of naive CD8+ T cells sorted from blood. The receptor's source is a young man in good health. This chain links TRBV29-1 with TRBJ1-1, with D possibly matching TRBD1 (5 bases). The CDR3 reads CSVDGGNREEAFF. The CDR3 DNA sequence: TGCAGCGTTGATGGGGGAAATCGTGAAGAAGCTTTCTTT.